This record concerns one TCR beta chain sequence. Its cognate antigen is unknown. Expressed TCRB transcripts got sequenced, as all isolated RNA was reverse transcribed. Sequencing used immunoSEQ multiplex PCR; TCRdb keeps in-frame clones, though not all of them. The sample carries about 150,000 clones, around 8% recorded once. Germline V CDR1 and CDR2: SEHNR, FQNEAQ (reference sequence). Losses at the gene ends were 3 bases for V and 5 bases for J; bases not matched to a gene: 7. The CDR3 spans 14 residues. These data originate in a study of beta chain features in type 1 diabetes. Study observations and caveats: Insertions at VDJ junctions were less frequent in type 1 diabetes patients. These patients also deleted more nucleotides at the same junctions. Moderate but significant shortening of TCRB CDR3s was recorded in all four CD4+ subsets from Type 1 diabetes patients.

Input material: central memory CD4+ T cells from blood. This clonotype originated in a man aged 18 to 35 in good health. The chain carries TRBV7-9 and TRBJ2-7; 7 bases line up with TRBD2. The CDR3 protein is CASSLGGDFDEQYF. The CDR3 DNA sequence: TGTGCCAGCAGCTTGGGGGGGGACTTCGACGAGCAGTACTTC.